This T cell receptor (beta chain) was sequenced for a study of CD8+ T cells in alopecia areata. General observations from the study: Mice gave a clearer picture of TCR sharing than patients did, possibly for HLA-related reasons.

Note on this clone: Its antigen is currently unknown. Gene names are mouse gene names.

cDNA serving as the sequencing template came from extracted, reverse transcribed RNA. Libraries were prepared by immunoSEQ multiplex PCR; TCRdb keeps only in-frame clonotypes and omits some of them. This sample has approximately 280,000 clones and no singletons, with 1.2% in the ten largest. Cutaneous lymph node cells were pooled, and they were sorted using CD4, CD8alpha, NKG2D, NKG2ACE and other markers. The receptor's source is a C3H/HeJ mouse with alopecia areata. This mouse strain has H2-k as its MHC haplotype. The sequenced sample was CD4+ T cells sorted from a lymph node.

The CDR3: CASSDVGQGHTEVFF. The covered CDR3 bases are TGTGCCAGCAGTGATGTGGGACAGGGTCACACA. This chain joins TRBV13-1 and TRBJ1-1; 9 bases align to TRBD1. The read terminates 4 residues before the CDR3 end, so the remaining end is supplied by the germline J gene. Germline CDR1 NSHNY, CDR2 SYGAGN. The CDR3 runs to 15 residues. Germline trimming cut 0 bases from V and 3 bases from J; bases unmatched to any gene: 3.